This TCR beta chain was profiled in a study of blood T cell repertoires in COVID-19. Study information: Nucleic acid was either cDNA or gDNA, and it came from T cells, B-cell-depleted T cells, or PBMCs.

This CDR3 is 16 amino acids long. V gave up 3 bases and J gave up 2 bases, with 15 bases separating them. Germline V gene sequence: CDR1 SGHTS, CDR2 YDEGEE. Original data processing: Nucleated cell number was recorded as an estimate derived from reference gene primer amplification. The table came from immunoSEQ multiplex PCR; TCRdb's copy has only in-frame clones and leaves some out. V and J calls and clone size are those listed in that table; D and trimming were worked out from the DNA. The top ten hold roughly 7% of the sample, which has more than 65,000 clones, around 87% seen once. Material: peripheral blood. This chain connects TRBV5-8 to TRBJ2-1; tentative D call: TRBD2 (7 bases). The clonotype originates from a man aged 50 to 59 with active COVID-19. The CDR3 sequence: CASSSMTGGPYNEQFF. In nucleotides, the CDR3 is TGTGCCAGCAGCTCCATGACGGGGGGCCCCTACAATGAGCAGTTCTTC.